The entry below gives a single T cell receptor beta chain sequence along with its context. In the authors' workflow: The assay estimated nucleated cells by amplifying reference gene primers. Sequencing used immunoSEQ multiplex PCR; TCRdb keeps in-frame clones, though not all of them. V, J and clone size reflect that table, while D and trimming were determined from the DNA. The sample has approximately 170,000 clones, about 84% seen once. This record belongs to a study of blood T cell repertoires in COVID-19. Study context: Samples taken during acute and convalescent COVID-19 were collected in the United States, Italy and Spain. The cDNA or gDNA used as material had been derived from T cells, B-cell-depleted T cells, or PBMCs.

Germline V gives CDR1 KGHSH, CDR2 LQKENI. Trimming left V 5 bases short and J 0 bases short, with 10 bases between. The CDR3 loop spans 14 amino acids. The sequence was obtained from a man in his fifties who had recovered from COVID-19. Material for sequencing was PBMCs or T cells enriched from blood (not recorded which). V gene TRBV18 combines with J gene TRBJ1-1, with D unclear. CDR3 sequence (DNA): TGTGCCAGCTCATTTAGGGAGATGAACACTGAAGCTTTCTTT. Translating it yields CASSFREMNTEAFF.